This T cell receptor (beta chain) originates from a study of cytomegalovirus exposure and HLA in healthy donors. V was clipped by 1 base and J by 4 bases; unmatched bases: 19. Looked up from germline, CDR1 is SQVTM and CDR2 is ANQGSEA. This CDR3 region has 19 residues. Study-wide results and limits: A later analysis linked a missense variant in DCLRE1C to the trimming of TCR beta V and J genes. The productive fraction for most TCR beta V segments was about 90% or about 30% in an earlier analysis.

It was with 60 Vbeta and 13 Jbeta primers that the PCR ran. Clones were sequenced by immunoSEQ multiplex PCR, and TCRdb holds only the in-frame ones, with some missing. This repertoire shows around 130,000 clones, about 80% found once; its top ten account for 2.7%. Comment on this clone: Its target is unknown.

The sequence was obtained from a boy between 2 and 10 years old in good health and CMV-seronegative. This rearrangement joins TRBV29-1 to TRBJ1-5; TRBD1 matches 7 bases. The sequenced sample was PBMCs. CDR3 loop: CSVEGETGKVYKSNQPQHF. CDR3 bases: TGCAGCGTTGAAGGCGAGACAGGGAAGGTCTATAAGTCGAATCAGCCCCAGCATTTT.